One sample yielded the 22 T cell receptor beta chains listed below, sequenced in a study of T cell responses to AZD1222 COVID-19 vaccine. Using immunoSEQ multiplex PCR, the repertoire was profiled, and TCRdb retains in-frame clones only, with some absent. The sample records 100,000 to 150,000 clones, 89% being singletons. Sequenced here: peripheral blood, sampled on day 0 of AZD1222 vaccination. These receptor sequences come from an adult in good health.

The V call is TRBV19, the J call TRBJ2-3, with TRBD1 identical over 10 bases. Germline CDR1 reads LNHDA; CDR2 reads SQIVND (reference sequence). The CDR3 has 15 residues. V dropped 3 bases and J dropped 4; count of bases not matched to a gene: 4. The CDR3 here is CASSIGTGVADTQYF. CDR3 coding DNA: TGTGCCAGTAGTATCGGGACAGGGGTGGCAGATACGCAGTATTTT. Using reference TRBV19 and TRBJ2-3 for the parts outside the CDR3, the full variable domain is DGGITQSPKYLFRKEGQNVTLSCEQNLNHDAMYWYRQDPGQGLRLIYYSQIVNDFQKGDIAEGYSVSREKKESFPLTVTSAQKNPTAFYLCASSIGTGVADTQYFGPGTRLTVL.

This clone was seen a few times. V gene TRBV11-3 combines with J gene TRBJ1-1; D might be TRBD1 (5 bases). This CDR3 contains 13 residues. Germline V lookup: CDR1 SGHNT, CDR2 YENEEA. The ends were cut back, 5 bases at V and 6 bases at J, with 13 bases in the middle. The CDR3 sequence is CASSATRVSEAFF. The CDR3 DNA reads TGTGCCAGCAGCGCTACCAGGGTTTCTGAAGCTTTCTTT.

CDR3 bases: TGTGCCAGCAGTGCGTACAGCAATCAGCCCCAGCATTTT. It translates to CASSAYSNQPQHF. The chain has TRBV25-1 and TRBJ1-5, with D uncertain. The germline gives CDR1 MGHDK, CDR2 SYGVNS. The V and J ends lost 4 bases and 1 base respectively, with 5 bases between them. This CDR3 has 13 residues.

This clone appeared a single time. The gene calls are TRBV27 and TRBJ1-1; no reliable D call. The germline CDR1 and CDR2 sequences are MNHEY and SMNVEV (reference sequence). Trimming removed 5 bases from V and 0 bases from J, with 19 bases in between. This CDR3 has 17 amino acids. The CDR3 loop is CASSPFKSRRMNTEAFF. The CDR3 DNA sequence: TGTGCCAGCAGTCCATTCAAATCACGACGGATGAACACTGAAGCTTTCTTT.

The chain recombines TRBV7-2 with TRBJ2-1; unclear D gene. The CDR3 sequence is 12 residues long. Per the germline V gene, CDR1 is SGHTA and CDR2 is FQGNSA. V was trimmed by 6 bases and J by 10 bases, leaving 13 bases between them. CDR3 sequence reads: CASSYSPTEQFF. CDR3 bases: TGTGCCAGCAGTTATAGCCCCACCGAGCAGTTCTTC.

The CDR3 DNA reads as TGTGCCAGTACATCGGGGGATCAGCCCCAGCATTTT. Translating it yields CASTSGDQPQHF. This chain links TRBV19 with TRBJ1-5, with D possibly TRBD1 on 5 matching bases. V was clipped by 7 bases and J by 5 bases, with 9 bases between them. CDR1 is LNHDA and CDR2 is SQIVND in the germline V gene (reference sequence). The CDR3 runs to 12 residues.

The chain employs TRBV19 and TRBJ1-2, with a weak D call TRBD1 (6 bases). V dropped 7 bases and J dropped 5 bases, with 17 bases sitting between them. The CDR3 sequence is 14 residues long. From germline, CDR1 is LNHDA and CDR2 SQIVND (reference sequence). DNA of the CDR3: TGTGCCAGTACCATGACGGGGGGCCGGTATGGCTACACCTTC. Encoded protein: CASTMTGGRYGYTF.

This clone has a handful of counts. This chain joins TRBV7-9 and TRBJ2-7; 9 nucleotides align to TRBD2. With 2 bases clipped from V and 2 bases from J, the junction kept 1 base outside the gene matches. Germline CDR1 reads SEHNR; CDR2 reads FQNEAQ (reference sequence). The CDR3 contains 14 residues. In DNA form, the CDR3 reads TGTGCCAGCAGCTTAATAGCGGGGGCCTACGAGCAGTACTTC. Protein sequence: CASSLIAGAYEQYF.

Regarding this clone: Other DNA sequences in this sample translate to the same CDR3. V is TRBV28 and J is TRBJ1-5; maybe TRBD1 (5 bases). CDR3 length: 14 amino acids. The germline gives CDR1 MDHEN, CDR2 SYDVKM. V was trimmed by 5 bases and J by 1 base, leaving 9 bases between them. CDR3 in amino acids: CASSPGGSNQPQHF. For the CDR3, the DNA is TGTGCCAGCAGTCCGGGGGGGAGCAATCAGCCCCAGCATTTT.

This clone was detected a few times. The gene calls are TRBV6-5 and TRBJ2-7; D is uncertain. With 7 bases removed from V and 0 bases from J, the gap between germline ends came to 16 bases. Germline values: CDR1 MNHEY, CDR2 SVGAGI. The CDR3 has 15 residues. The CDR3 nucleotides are TGTGCCAGCATCAGAGGCATGGCCCGCTCCTACGAGCAGTACTTC. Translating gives CASIRGMARSYEQYF.

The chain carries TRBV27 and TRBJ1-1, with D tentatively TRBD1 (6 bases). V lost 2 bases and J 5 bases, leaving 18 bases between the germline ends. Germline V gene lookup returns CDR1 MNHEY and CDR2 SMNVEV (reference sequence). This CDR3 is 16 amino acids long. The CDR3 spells CASSLVGGAVGTEAFF. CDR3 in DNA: TGTGCCAGCAGTTTAGTAGGGGGGGCAGTGGGGACTGAAGCTTTCTTT.

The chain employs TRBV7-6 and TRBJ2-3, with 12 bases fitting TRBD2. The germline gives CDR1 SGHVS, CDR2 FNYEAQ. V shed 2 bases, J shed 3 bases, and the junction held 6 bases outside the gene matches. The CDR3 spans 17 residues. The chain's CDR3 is CASSLWTSGMGTDTQYF. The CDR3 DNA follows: TGTGCCAGCAGCTTATGGACTAGCGGGATGGGGACAGATACGCAGTATTTT.

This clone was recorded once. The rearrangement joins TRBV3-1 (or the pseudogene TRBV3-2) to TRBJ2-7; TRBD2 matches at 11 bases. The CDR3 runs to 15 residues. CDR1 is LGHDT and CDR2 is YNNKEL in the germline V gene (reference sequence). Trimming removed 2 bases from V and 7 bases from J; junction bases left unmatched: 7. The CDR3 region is CASSQILAGEGEQYF. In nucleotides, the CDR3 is TGTGCCAGCAGCCAAATACTAGCGGGAGAAGGGGAGCAGTACTTC.

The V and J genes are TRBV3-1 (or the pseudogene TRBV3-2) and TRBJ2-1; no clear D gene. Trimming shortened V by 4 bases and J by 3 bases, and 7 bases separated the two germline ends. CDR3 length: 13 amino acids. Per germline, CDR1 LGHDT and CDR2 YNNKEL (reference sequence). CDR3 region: CASSPLRYNEQFF. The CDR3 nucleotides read TGTGCCAGCAGCCCTTTACGCTACAATGAGCAGTTCTTC.

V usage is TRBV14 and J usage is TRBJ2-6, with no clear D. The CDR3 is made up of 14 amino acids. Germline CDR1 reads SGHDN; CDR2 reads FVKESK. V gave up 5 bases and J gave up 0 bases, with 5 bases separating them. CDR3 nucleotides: TGTGCCAGCAGCGACATCTCTGGGGCCAACGTCCTGACTTTC. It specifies CASSDISGANVLTF. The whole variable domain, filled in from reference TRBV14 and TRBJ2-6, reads EAGVTQFPSHSVIEKGQTVTLRCDPISGHDNLYWYRRVMGKEIKFLLHFVKESKQDESGMPNNRFLAERTGGTYSTLKVQPAELEDSGVYFCASSDISGANVLTFGAGSRLTVL.

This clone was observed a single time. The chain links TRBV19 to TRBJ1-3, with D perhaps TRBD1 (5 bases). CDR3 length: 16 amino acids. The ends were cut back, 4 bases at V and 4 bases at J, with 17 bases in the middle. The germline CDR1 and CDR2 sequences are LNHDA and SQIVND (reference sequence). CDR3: CASSSPGGVSGNTIYF. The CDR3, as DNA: TGTGCCAGTAGTAGCCCCGGAGGGGTTAGCGGAAACACCATATATTTT. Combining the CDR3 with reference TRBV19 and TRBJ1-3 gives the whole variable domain DGGITQSPKYLFRKEGQNVTLSCEQNLNHDAMYWYRQDPGQGLRLIYYSQIVNDFQKGDIAEGYSVSREKKESFPLTVTSAQKNPTAFYLCASSSPGGVSGNTIYFGEGSWLTVV.

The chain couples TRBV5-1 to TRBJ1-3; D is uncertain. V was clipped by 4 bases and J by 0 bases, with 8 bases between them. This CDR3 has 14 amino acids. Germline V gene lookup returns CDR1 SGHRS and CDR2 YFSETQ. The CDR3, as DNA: TGCGCCAGCAGCCCCTACAGCTCTGGAAACACCATATATTTT. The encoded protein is CASSPYSSGNTIYF.

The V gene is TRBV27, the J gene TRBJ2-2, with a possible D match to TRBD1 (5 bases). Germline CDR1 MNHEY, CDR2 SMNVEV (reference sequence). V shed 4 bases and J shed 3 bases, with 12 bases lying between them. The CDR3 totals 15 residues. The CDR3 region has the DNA TGTGCCAGCAGTTCCCAGGGTTGGTACACCGGGGAGCTGTTTTTT. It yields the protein CASSSQGWYTGELFF.

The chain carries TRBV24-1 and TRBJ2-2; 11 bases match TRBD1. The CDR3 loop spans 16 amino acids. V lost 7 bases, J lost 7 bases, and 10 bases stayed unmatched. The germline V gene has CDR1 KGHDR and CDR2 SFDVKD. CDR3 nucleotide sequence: TGTGCCACCAGCGGCTTTTGGACAGGGGGCCACGGGGAGCTGTTTTTT. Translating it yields CATSGFWTGGHGELFF.

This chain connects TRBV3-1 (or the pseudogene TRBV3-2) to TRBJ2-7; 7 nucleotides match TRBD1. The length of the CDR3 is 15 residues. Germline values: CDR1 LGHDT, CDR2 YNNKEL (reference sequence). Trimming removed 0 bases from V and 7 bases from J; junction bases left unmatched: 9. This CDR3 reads CASSQDHRGGPEQYF. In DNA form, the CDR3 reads TGTGCCAGCAGCCAAGATCACAGGGGTGGACCAGAGCAGTACTTC.

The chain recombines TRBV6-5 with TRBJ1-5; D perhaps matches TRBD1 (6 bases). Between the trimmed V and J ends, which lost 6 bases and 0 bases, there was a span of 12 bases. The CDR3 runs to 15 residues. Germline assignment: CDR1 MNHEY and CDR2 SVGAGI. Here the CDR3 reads CASRGAAYSNQPQHF. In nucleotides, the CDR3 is TGTGCCAGCAGGGGGGCAGCGTATAGCAATCAGCCCCAGCATTTT.

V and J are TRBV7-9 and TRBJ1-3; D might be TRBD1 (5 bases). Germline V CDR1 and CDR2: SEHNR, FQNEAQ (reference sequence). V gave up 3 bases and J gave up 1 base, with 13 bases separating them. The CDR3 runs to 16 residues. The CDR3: CASSFTGTESGNTIYF. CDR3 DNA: TGTGCCAGCAGCTTTACCGGGACTGAGTCTGGAAACACCATATATTTT.